The rows below give T cell receptor beta chains drawn from one sample of a study of Ad26.COV2.S vaccination and SARS-CoV-2 variants. Only in-frame clones appear in the TCRdb table, and some are missing; sequencing was by immunoSEQ multiplex PCR. The profile shows under 400,000 clones, roughly 84% of them singletons. Material: peripheral blood, obtained in a trial of Ad26.COV2.S vaccine versus placebo. The receptors were gathered from a person between 18 and 65 years old who received the Ad26.COV2.S COVID-19 vaccine or a placebo. Each CDR3 is given with its conserved first and last residue.

J gene	V gene	CDR3 protein
TRBJ2-1	TRBV4-1	CASSHPFGGGPYNEQFF
TRBJ1-2	TRBV13	CASSPRTGEVNYGYTF
TRBJ2-2	TRBV2	CASSESRDNANTGELFF
TRBJ2-1	TRBV14	CASSPLRAGSYNEQFF
TRBJ1-4	TRBV12-5	CASGLVQGTNEKLFF
TRBJ1-1	TRBV27	CASSPWQGIETEAFF
TRBJ1-6	TRBV14	CASSSSRTGRINSPLHF
TRBJ2-5	TRBV27	CASKPHQETQYF
TRBJ2-3	TRBV7-3	CASSLTGRGSGRTDTQYF
TRBJ2-1	TRBV7-6	CASSLRASSSYNEQFF
TRBJ2-3	TRBV6-5	CASSYQYSIQADTQYF
TRBJ1-1	TRBV5-8	CASSLGATEAFF
TRBJ2-2	TRBV5-1	CATTDSPNTGELFF
TRBJ1-1	TRBV30	CAWVWSGSGEAFF
TRBJ2-5	TRBV7-6	CASTGQSGETQYF
TRBJ2-2	TRBV5-4	CASSKFQVNTGELFF
TRBJ2-1	TRBV7-2	CASSPRAGGPNEQFF
TRBJ2-5	TRBV7-9	CASSLDQGAMETQYF
TRBJ2-3	TRBV27	CASRKAGGPDTQYF
TRBJ2-3	TRBV4-2	CASSQVELANTDTQYF
TRBJ2-2	TRBV6-2/TRBV6-3	CASSVQGTTGELFF
TRBJ1-5	TRBV3-1/TRBV3-2	CASSQDTASYSNQPQHF
TRBJ2-7	TRBV5-6	CASSLTGILLHEQYF
TRBJ2-7	TRBV7-6	CASSLAWGVLSSYEQYF
TRBJ2-6	TRBV19	CASSPGGAERSGANVLTF
TRBJ1-4	TRBV5-1	CASSFGQPSNNEKLFF
TRBJ1-1	TRBV7-9	CASSPPDRANTEAFF
TRBJ2-5	TRBV19	CASSTFGERETQYF
TRBJ1-1	TRBV13	CASSLGAGGGTEAFF
TRBJ2-5	TRBV6-5	CASSQEPARETQYF
TRBJ2-5	TRBV30	CAWSLGGALETQYF
TRBJ2-7	TRBV10-3	CAISWTGDSYEQYF
TRBJ1-5	TRBV3-1/TRBV3-2	CASSQGPGDSQPQHF
TRBJ1-1	TRBV19	CASSIPVRGLNTEAFF
TRBJ1-1	TRBV27	CASSLQGDMNTEAFF
TRBJ1-2	TRBV6-5	CASSTGDYGYTF
TRBJ1-4	TRBV6-5	CASTKQGGEKLFF
TRBJ1-2	TRBV30	CAWSLGRGFGYTF
TRBJ2-7	TRBV2	CASSVTSGGSEQYF
TRBJ1-3	TRBV15	CATSRVAGSGNTIYF
TRBJ1-5	TRBV19	CASSIEASDSNQPQHF
TRBJ2-7	TRBV19	CASSIGAGGSYEQYF
TRBJ2-7	TRBV18	CASSPGVGTGEQYF
TRBJ2-2	TRBV2	CASSGPTSGGPNTGELFF
TRBJ1-1	TRBV12-3/TRBV12-4	CASRTPAGTEAFF
TRBJ2-1	TRBV3-1/TRBV3-2	CASSQDSSSYNEQFF